Listed here is a single T cell receptor beta chain. Its recognized antigen is unknown. Base qualities are not at hand, and no much larger clone is one base apart. The data were obtained in a study of OX40 agonist ivuxolimab in advanced cancers. Regarding the research as a whole: Ivuxolimab was an agonistic, fully human IgG2 monoclonal antibody directed against OX40 (CD134), a costimulatory receptor. Intravenous ivuxolimab was administered to patients every 2 weeks at six dose levels: 0.01, 0.1, 0.3, 1.5, 3 and 10 mg/kg. Prior anti-PD-1, anti-PD-L1 or anti-CTLA-4 therapy was permitted, and checkpoint inhibitors had been received by more than 35% of dose-escalation patients. The paper covers the monotherapy dose-escalation part of the phase I ivuxolimab trial, which included N ≈ 54 patients. Among the roughly 54 dose-escalation patients, some 20 had hepatocellular carcinoma, 15 or so melanoma, 9 renal cell carcinoma and 9 head and neck cancer. A male proportion of about 79% and a mean age of roughly 55 years, ranging from about 20 to 85, were recorded for the dose-escalation cohort. The purpose of peripheral TCRbeta sequencing was to test whether ivuxolimab changed TCR sequence diversity and led to clonal T-cell expansion. Partial responses were achieved by three dose-escalation patients, of whom one had hepatocellular carcinoma and two had cutaneous melanoma. Beyond this particular receptor, the publication reports: Low levels of normalized T-cell clonal expansion were also seen in some patients who did not respond. At doses of 0.1 to 3.0 mg/kg, clonal expansion of both CD4+ and CD8+ T cells in blood was seen between baseline and week 6. The antigen specificity of the clonally expanded peripheral T cells was not determined. Partial responders in the 0.1-3.0 mg/kg groups had among the lowest normalized peripheral clonal expansion, especially among CD8+ T cells. After ivuxolimab, expanded clones were on average more numerous among CD8+ T cells than among CD4+ T cells.

For sequencing of the TCRbeta CDR3 region, genomic DNA was extracted from the sorted cells. The immunoSEQ Assay was used for sequencing of TCRbeta CDR3 regions. TCRdb obtained this table from immuneACCESS and retained in-frame rearrangements with V and J assigned. These tables miss some clones; where compared with another copy, unresolved V genes account for less than half of the shortfall, and the remainder is unexplained. The sample table lists tens of thousands of clones, about 90% of them with a count of one. Of the sample, over 9.5% falls within the top ten clones. Including the terminal cysteine and phenylalanine, the CDR3 comprises 16 residues. Only the CDR3 region is kept as DNA, spanning 48 bases read in frame from base 1. V lost 1 base and J lost 4 bases, and the count of bases not matched to a germline gene is 6. For CDR1 and CDR2, the germline V gene (reference sequence) lists SEHNR and FQNEAQ.

The trial excluded patients who had a history of autoimmune disease or who were on systemic immunosuppression. Peripheral blood for TCR sequencing was drawn from every dose cohort at baseline, at cycle 4 day 1 and at cycle 7 day 1. The samples were drawn from a first-in-human, open-label, multicenter phase I dose-escalation trial of ivuxolimab. The trial enrolled adults with locally advanced or metastatic head and neck squamous cell, hepatocellular, melanoma or renal cell carcinoma. Before TCR sequencing, CD4+ and CD8+ T cells were separately sorted from peripheral blood. The chain links TRBV7-9 with TRBJ2-1; a stretch of 8 junction bases matches TRBD1. The specimen was CD4+ or CD8+ T cells sorted from blood, collected in a trial of the OX40 agonist ivuxolimab. The TCR originated in an adult with an advanced solid tumor such as melanoma, head and neck, liver or kidney cancer. The nucleotide sequence reads TGTGCCAGCAGCTTAGTGACAGGGGAAATATACAATGAGCAGTTCTTC. The resulting protein is CASSLVTGEIYNEQFF.